The next 29 T cell receptor beta chains were all read from a single sample in a study of blood T cell repertoires in COVID-19. This table comes from immunoSEQ multiplex PCR, and its TCRdb copy is limited to in-frame clones, with some not included. The sample includes fewer than 200,000 clones, 80% to 90% of them seen just once. The sample taken for sequencing was PBMCs or T cells enriched from blood (not recorded which). Receptor source: a man between 45 and 60 years old who had recovered from COVID-19.

The chain couples TRBV29-1 to TRBJ2-7, with 8 positions matching TRBD1. The CDR3 spans 12 residues. Germline V gives CDR1 SQVTM, CDR2 ANQGSEA. J gave up 3 bases and V 7 bases, and 5 bases lay outside the gene matches. CDR3 sequence (DNA): TGCAGCGCAACGACAGGGGTCTACGAGCAGTACTTC. Translating it yields CSATTGVYEQYF.

V is TRBV7-6 and J is TRBJ2-3; 11 bases fit TRBD2. This CDR3 is built from 15 residues. CDR1 is SGHVS and CDR2 is FNYEAQ in the germline V gene. Unmatched junction bases numbered 2, after V lost 1 base and J lost 5 bases. CDR3: CASSLVAGGRDTQYF. As DNA, the CDR3 is TGTGCCAGCAGCTTAGTAGCGGGGGGGAGAGATACGCAGTATTTT.

The V gene is TRBV6-5, the J gene TRBJ2-7; 9 nucleotides match TRBD1. Germline loops: CDR1 MNHEY, CDR2 SVGAGI. The CDR3 covers 15 residues. The V segment lost 0 bases and the J segment 4 bases; nucleotides outside the gene matches: 4. The CDR3 DNA reads TGTGCCAGCAGTTACTCGAAACAGGGGGCGTACGAGCAGTACTTC. Translation gives CASSYSKQGAYEQYF.

The V and J genes are TRBV18 and TRBJ2-1; D is unresolved. Germline CDR1 KGHSH, CDR2 LQKENI. V was pared by 3 bases and J by 6 bases, with 15 bases between. This CDR3 has 15 amino acids. CDR3 bases: TGTGCCAGCTCACCTATTCTCCTCGAGGCCAATGAGCAGTTCTTC. This codes for CASSPILLEANEQFF.

This chain links TRBV24-1 with TRBJ2-1; D gene ambiguous. The germline CDR1 and CDR2 sequences are KGHDR and SFDVKD. Trimming took 10 bases from V and 3 from J, leaving 6 bases between them. The CDR3 has 11 amino acids. The CDR3 protein is CATESYNEQFF. In DNA form, the CDR3 reads TGTGCCACGGAGAGCTACAATGAGCAGTTCTTC.

This clone was seen a handful of times. The rearrangement joins TRBV3-1 (or the pseudogene TRBV3-2) to TRBJ2-1, with 8 nucleotides matching TRBD2. The CDR3 runs 16 residues. Germline CDR1 LGHDT, CDR2 YNNKEL (reference sequence). After removal of 4 bases from V and 6 bases from J, the junction contained 11 bases not matched to a gene. The CDR3 sequence is CASSLTGTRPGNEQFF. The CDR3 nucleotides read TGTGCCAGCAGCCTCACCGGGACTAGACCGGGCAATGAGCAGTTCTTC.

The chain is built from TRBV20-1 and TRBJ1-2, with D maybe TRBD1 (6 bases). The CDR3 is made up of 13 amino acids. V lost 3 bases to trimming and J lost 4 bases, with 12 bases between them. Germline V gene lookup returns CDR1 DFQATT and CDR2 SNEGSKA (reference sequence). This CDR3 reads CSASRGGSYGYTF. The CDR3 DNA reads as TGCAGTGCTAGTAGGGGGGGCTCCTATGGCTACACCTTC.

The V call is TRBV3-1 (or the pseudogene TRBV3-2), the J call TRBJ2-5; D is perhaps TRBD2 (5 bases). Germline assignment: CDR1 LGHDT and CDR2 YNNKEL (reference sequence). V lost 5 bases to trimming and J lost 0 bases, with 13 bases between them. This CDR3 contains 15 residues. This chain's CDR3 is CASSFRTGNQETQYF. CDR3 DNA sequence: TGTGCCAGCAGCTTTAGAACGGGAAACCAAGAGACCCAGTACTTC.

CDR3 residues: CASSLARGPDTQYF. The DNA for the CDR3 is TGTGCCAGCAGCCTGGCTCGAGGCCCAGATACGCAGTATTTT. The rearrangement uses TRBV5-4 and TRBJ2-3; D not resolved. V shed 4 bases and J shed 4 bases, with 13 bases lying between them. The CDR3 is 14 amino acids. Germline-derived CDR1 and CDR2 are SGHNT and YYREEE (reference sequence).

This chain links TRBV5-1 with TRBJ1-4; 8 nucleotides agree with TRBD1. Trimming took 1 base from V and 7 from J; bases not matched to a gene: 9. CDR1 SGHRS and CDR2 YFSETQ come from the germline V gene. The CDR3 length is 16 residues. The CDR3, as DNA: TGCGCCAGCAGCTTGACCGGGGACAGGACGTTTGAAAAACTGTTTTTT. Its translation is CASSLTGDRTFEKLFF.

V is TRBV18 and J is TRBJ1-5, with D unclear. Trimming removed 3 bases at V and 0 bases at J, with 12 bases between. The CDR3 sequence is 16 residues long. Germline CDR1 KGHSH, CDR2 LQKENI. As DNA, the CDR3 is TGTGCCAGCTCACCTTCCGGGGTTAATAGCAATCAGCCCCAGCATTTT. This codes for CASSPSGVNSNQPQHF.

Turning to this clone: This sample also contains other DNA sequences that code for the same CDR3. V and J are TRBV4-1 and TRBJ1-5, with TRBD1 identical over 7 bases. Looked up from germline, CDR1 is MGHRA and CDR2 is YSYEKL. Germline trimming cut 3 bases from V and 4 bases from J; bases unmatched to any gene: 9. The CDR3 is made up of 16 amino acids. CDR3: CASSQLPGTANQPQHF. As DNA, the CDR3 is TGCGCCAGCAGCCAGTTACCCGGGACAGCAAATCAGCCCCAGCATTTT.

This clone was seen just once. The gene calls are TRBV3-1 (or the pseudogene TRBV3-2) and TRBJ1-4, with D perhaps matching TRBD1 (6 bases). Germline V gene sequence: CDR1 LGHDT, CDR2 YNNKEL (reference sequence). The CDR3 is made up of 16 amino acids. With 5 bases removed from V and 0 bases from J, the gap between germline ends came to 13 bases. The CDR3 nucleotides read TGTGCCAGCAGCGATGAATACAGGGCAACTAATGAAAAACTGTTTTTT. Translation gives CASSDEYRATNEKLFF.

V is TRBV6-5 and J is TRBJ1-1; a weak D match, TRBD1 (6 bases). This CDR3 has 14 amino acids. The V gene lost 4 bases and the J gene lost 2 bases, with 11 bases spanning the gap. CDR1 and CDR2 from the germline V gene are MNHEY and SVGAGI. CDR3 bases: TGTGCCAGCAGTTTTAGACAGGCCAACACTGAAGCTTTCTTT. As protein: CASSFRQANTEAFF.

The chain is built from TRBV19 and TRBJ1-1, with 7 bases that match TRBD1. Germline V gene sequence: CDR1 LNHDA, CDR2 SQIVND (reference sequence). J was trimmed by 6 bases and V by 5 bases; bases with no gene match: 9. This CDR3 has 14 amino acids. The CDR3 is CASSAPGGNAEAFF. The CDR3 DNA reads TGTGCCAGTAGTGCCCCAGGGGGTAACGCTGAAGCTTTCTTT.

J is TRBJ2-1 and V is TRBV6-5; D gene ambiguous. This CDR3 comprises 11 residues. Germline-derived CDR1 and CDR2 are MNHEY and SVGAGI. Deletions cut 4 bases from V and 7 bases from J, with 5 bases between. The CDR3 spells CASSFLNEQFF. CDR3 in DNA: TGTGCCAGCAGTTTTCTGAATGAGCAGTTCTTC.

This clone was seen just once. The chain joins TRBV19 to TRBJ1-2, with 7 nucleotides matching TRBD1. This CDR3 region has 14 residues. Trimming at V came to 9 bases and at J to 4 bases, leaving 11 bases not matched to a gene. Germline V lookup: CDR1 LNHDA, CDR2 SQIVND (reference sequence). The CDR3 protein is CASVTNRGAYGYTF. DNA of the CDR3: TGTGCCAGCGTGACCAACAGGGGAGCCTATGGCTACACCTTC.

This chain joins TRBV3-1 (or the pseudogene TRBV3-2) and TRBJ1-2; 12 bases align to TRBD1. Per germline, CDR1 LGHDT and CDR2 YNNKEL (reference sequence). Trimming cost V 1 base and J 7 bases; bases outside gene matches: 7. The CDR3 spans 16 residues. The CDR3 bases are TGTGCCAGCAGCCAAGCATCGGGACAGGGGGCGCTTGGCTACACCTTC. This gives the protein CASSQASGQGALGYTF.

This chain joins TRBV18 and TRBJ1-1; a weak D match, TRBD1 (6 bases). V lost 5 bases to trimming and J lost 3 bases, with 13 bases between them. This CDR3 has 14 residues. Germline loops: CDR1 KGHSH, CDR2 LQKENI. The chain's CDR3 is CASSEGQSHTEAFF. The CDR3 coding sequence is TGTGCCAGCTCAGAAGGACAGTCCCACACTGAAGCTTTCTTT. The entire variable domain, with the rest obtained from reference TRBV18 and TRBJ1-1, is as follows: NAGVMQNPRHLVRRRGQEARLRCSPMKGHSHVYWYRQLPEEGLKFMVYLQKENIIDESGMPKERFSAEFPKEGPSILRIQQVVRGDSAAYFCASSEGQSHTEAFFGQGTRLTVV.

The chain uses TRBV3-1 (or the pseudogene TRBV3-2) and TRBJ1-5, with 9 bases lining up with TRBD1. V shed 5 bases, J shed 2 bases, and the junction held 4 bases outside the gene matches. The germline V gene has CDR1 LGHDT and CDR2 YNNKEL (reference sequence). This CDR3 contains 15 residues. CDR3 amino acids: CASSSTGGGNQPQHF. CDR3 sequence (DNA): TGTGCCAGCAGCTCGACAGGGGGAGGCAATCAGCCCCAGCATTTT.

The V and J genes are TRBV9 and TRBJ2-1, with D maybe TRBD1 (6 bases). Germline CDR1 is SGDLS and CDR2 is YYNGEE. This CDR3 is built from 15 residues. Trimming removed 3 bases at V and 4 bases at J, with 14 bases between. The CDR3 is CASSANGQQYNEQFF. CDR3 sequence (DNA): TGTGCCAGCAGCGCCAACGGACAGCAGTACAATGAGCAGTTCTTC.

This clone came up a few times. The J gene is TRBJ1-1, the V gene TRBV7-9; possible D gene TRBD1, 5 bases. The V end was cut by 5 bases, the J end by 11 bases, with 18 bases between. The CDR3 has 13 amino acids. Germline CDR1 reads SEHNR; CDR2 reads FQNEAQ (reference sequence). CDR3 nucleotide sequence: TGTGCCAGCAGCCCCGGCGGGACCCTCGTGGCTTTCTTT. Protein sequence: CASSPGGTLVAFF.

The chain uses TRBV2 and TRBJ1-1; D is unclear. V was shortened by 7 bases and J by 1 base, with 10 bases between the two germline ends. CDR3 length: 13 amino acids. Per the germline V gene, CDR1 is SNHLY and CDR2 is FYNNEI. CDR3 DNA sequence: TGTGCCAGCACCGCCCGGGAGAACACTGAAGCTTTCTTT. It is translated as CASTARENTEAFF.

This clone was seen just once. The gene calls are TRBV2 and TRBJ2-5; 7 bases are a match to TRBD1. The germline gives CDR1 SNHLY, CDR2 FYNNEI. CDR3 length: 14 amino acids. V lost 8 bases to trimming and J lost 2 bases; unmatched junction nucleotides: 8. CDR3 residues: CASPRSGQQETQYF. CDR3 coding DNA: TGTGCCAGCCCGAGGTCGGGACAGCAAGAGACCCAGTACTTC.

This chain links TRBV3-1 (or the pseudogene TRBV3-2) with TRBJ2-1; perhaps TRBD2 as D (6 bases). Germline CDR1 LGHDT, CDR2 YNNKEL (reference sequence). The CDR3 covers 15 residues. Trimming cost V 0 bases and J 7 bases, with 13 bases left between them. The CDR3 protein is CASSQEIFGGNEQFF. Written as DNA, the CDR3 is TGTGCCAGCAGCCAAGAGATTTTCGGGGGTAATGAGCAGTTCTTC.

The chain recombines TRBV29-1 with TRBJ1-1; no reliable D call. V dropped 7 bases and J dropped 1 base, with 16 bases sitting between them. Germline values: CDR1 SQVTM, CDR2 ANQGSEA. The CDR3 sequence is 14 residues long. The CDR3 is CSAADSGRNTEAFF. The DNA for the CDR3 is TGCAGCGCCGCCGATTCGGGGAGGAACACTGAAGCTTTCTTT.

The chain has TRBV24-1 and TRBJ2-4; 10 nucleotides align to TRBD1. Trimming at V came to 1 base and at J to 5 bases, leaving 7 bases not matched to a gene. CDR1 and CDR2 from the germline V gene are KGHDR and SFDVKD. This CDR3 has 17 amino acids. Written as DNA, the CDR3 is TGTGCCACCAGTGATTTTCCCGGGACAGGGGTGGAAAACATTCAGTACTTC. Amino acid sequence: CATSDFPGTGVENIQYF.

The V call is TRBV5-1, the J call TRBJ2-5; 8 bases agree with TRBD2. Germline CDR1 is SGHRS and CDR2 is YFSETQ. The V gene end was trimmed by 4 bases and the J gene end by 2 bases; junction bases not matched to a gene: 13. The CDR3 length is 17 residues. CDR3 in DNA: TGCGCCAGCAGCGAAGGATGGTCTAGCGGGCGACAAGAGACCCAGTACTTC. Protein: CASSEGWSSGRQETQYF. The whole variable domain, remainder taken from reference TRBV5-1 and TRBJ2-5, is KAGVTQTPRYLIKTRGQQVTLSCSPISGHRSVSWYQQTPGQGLQFLFEYFSETQRNKGNFPGRFSGRQFSNSRSEMNVSTLELGDSALYLCASSEGWSSGRQETQYFGPGTRLLVL.

The V and J genes are TRBV6-5 and TRBJ2-5, with D possibly being TRBD1 (6 bases). CDR1 and CDR2 from the germline V gene are MNHEY and SVGAGI. V was shortened by 7 bases and J by 6 bases, with 18 bases between the two germline ends. The CDR3 length is 14 residues. The CDR3 loop reads CASTQGLADQTQYF. The CDR3 DNA reads TGTGCCAGCACTCAGGGGCTGGCGGATCAGACCCAGTACTTC.